The clone carrying this T cell receptor (beta chain) showed up just once. Its target is not known. Data came from immunoSEQ multiplex PCR; TCRdb stores just in-frame clones and leaves some out. This sample has around 100,000 clones, with 90% found just once. Documented time point: week 11, during vaccination. Doses consisted of 300 ug of mutant IDH1 20-mer peptide each, paired with topical imiquimod. These data belong to a study of a mutant IDH1 vaccine in newly diagnosed glioma. Turning to the study itself: Radiotherapy alone preceded vaccination by 4-6 weeks; alternatively, vaccination started with temozolomide cycles.

Trimming took 5 bases from V and 4 from J, leaving 17 bases between them. The CDR3 runs 15 residues. The V gene's germline CDR1 is SGHTA and CDR2 FQGNSA. The receptor was derived from a woman aged 50 to 65 with glioma. The rearrangement uses TRBV7-2 and TRBJ1-2; D is possibly TRBD1 (6 bases). Sequenced material: PBMCs, taken from a glioma patient whose treatment included an IDH1 peptide vaccine. CDR3 coding DNA: TGTGCCAGCAGCCTGGGGGACACAGCTATCTATGGCTACACCTTC. As protein: CASSLGDTAIYGYTF.